This T cell receptor (beta chain) was captured in a study of cytomegalovirus exposure and HLA in healthy donors. V was clipped by 0 bases and J by 0 bases, with 14 bases between them. This CDR3 is 17 amino acids long. CDR1 and CDR2 (germline): ENHRY, SYGVKD. Method: immunoSEQ multiplex PCR; TCRdb's copy keeps in-frame clones and lacks some. The sample lists 130,000 or so clones, roughly nine tenths seen once, with about 3.7% in the top ten. Sequencing used PBMCs. This clonotype was obtained from a man younger than 40 in good health and CMV-seronegative. V and J are TRBV10-3 and TRBJ1-2; D is uncertain. The CDR3 sequence: CAISESGRPSTNYGYTF. CDR3 in DNA: TGTGCCATCAGTGAGTCGGGCAGACCCAGTACTAACTATGGCTACACCTTC.